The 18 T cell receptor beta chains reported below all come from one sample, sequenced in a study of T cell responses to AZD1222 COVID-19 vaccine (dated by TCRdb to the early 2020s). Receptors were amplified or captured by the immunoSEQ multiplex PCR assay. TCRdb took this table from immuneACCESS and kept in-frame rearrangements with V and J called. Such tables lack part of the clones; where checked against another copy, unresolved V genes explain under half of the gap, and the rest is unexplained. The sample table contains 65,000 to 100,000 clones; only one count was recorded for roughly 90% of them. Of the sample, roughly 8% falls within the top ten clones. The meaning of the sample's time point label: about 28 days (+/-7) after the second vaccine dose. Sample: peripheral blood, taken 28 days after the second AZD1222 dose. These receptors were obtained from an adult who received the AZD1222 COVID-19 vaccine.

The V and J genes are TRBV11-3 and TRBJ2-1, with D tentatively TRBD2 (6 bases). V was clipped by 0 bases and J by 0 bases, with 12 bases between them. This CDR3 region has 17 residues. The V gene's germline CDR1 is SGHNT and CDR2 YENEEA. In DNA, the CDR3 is TGTGCCAGCAGCTTAGACGGGGGTGACAGCTCCTACAATGAGCAGTTCTTC. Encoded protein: CASSLDGGDSSYNEQFF.

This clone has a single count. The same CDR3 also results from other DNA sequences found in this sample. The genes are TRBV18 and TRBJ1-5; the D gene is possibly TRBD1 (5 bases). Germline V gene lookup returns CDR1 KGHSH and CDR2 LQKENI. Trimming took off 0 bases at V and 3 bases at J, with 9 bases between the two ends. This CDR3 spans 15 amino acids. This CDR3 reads CASSPPGGINQPQHF. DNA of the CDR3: TGTGCCAGCTCACCACCGGGGGGTATCAATCAGCCCCAGCATTTT.

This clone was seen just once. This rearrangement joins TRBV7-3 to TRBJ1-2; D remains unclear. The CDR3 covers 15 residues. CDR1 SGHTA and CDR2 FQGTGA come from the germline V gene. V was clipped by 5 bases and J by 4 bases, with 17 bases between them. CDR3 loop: CASSPGGGDGYGYTF. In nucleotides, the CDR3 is TGTGCCAGCAGCCCCGGTGGTGGGGATGGCTATGGCTACACCTTC.

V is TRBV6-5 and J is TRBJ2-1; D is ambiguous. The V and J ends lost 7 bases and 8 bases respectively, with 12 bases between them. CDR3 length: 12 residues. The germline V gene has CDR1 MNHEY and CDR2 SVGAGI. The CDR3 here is CASTLVGYEQFF. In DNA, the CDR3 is TGTGCCAGCACCCTTGTGGGGTATGAGCAGTTCTTC.

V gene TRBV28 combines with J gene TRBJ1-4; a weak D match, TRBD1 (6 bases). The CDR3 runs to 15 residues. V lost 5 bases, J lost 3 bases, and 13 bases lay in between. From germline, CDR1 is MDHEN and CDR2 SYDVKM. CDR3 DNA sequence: TGTGCCAGCAGTCCCCAGGGGTTGGCTAATGAAAAACTGTTTTTT. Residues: CASSPQGLANEKLFF.

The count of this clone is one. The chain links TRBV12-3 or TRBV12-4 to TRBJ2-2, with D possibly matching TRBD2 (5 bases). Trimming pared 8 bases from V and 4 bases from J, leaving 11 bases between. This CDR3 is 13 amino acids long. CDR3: CASCRTVTGELFF. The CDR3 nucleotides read TGTGCCAGCTGCCGGACTGTCACCGGGGAGCTGTTTTTT.

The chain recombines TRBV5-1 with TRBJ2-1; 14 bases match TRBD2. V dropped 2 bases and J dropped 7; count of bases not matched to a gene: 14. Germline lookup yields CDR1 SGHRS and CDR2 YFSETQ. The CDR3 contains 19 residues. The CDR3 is CASSLGGTSGSPTTNEQFF. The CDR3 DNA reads TGCGCCAGCAGCTTAGGCGGGACTAGCGGGAGTCCCACGACGAATGAGCAGTTCTTC.

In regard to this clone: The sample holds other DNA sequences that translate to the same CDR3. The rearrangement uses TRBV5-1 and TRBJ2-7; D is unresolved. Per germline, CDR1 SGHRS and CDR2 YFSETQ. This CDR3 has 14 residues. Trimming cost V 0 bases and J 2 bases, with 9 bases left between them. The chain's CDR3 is CASSLVPDTYEQYF. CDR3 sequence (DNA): TGCGCCAGCAGCTTGGTACCAGACACCTACGAGCAGTACTTC. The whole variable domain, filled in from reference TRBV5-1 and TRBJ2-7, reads KAGVTQTPRYLIKTRGQQVTLSCSPISGHRSVSWYQQTPGQGLQFLFEYFSETQRNKGNFPGRFSGRQFSNSRSEMNVSTLELGDSALYLCASSLVPDTYEQYFGPGTRLTVT.

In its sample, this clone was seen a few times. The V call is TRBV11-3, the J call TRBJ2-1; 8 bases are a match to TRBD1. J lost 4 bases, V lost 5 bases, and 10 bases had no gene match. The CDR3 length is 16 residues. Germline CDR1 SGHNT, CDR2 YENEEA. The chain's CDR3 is CASSVSGTGLYNEQFF. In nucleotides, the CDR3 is TGTGCCAGCAGCGTCTCCGGGACAGGCTTATACAATGAGCAGTTCTTC.

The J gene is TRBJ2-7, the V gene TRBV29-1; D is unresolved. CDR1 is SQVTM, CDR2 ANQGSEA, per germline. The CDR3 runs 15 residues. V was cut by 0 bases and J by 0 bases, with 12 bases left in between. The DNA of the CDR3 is TGCAGCGTTGAAGATCGCCAGAGCAACTCCTACGAGCAGTACTTC. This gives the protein CSVEDRQSNSYEQYF.

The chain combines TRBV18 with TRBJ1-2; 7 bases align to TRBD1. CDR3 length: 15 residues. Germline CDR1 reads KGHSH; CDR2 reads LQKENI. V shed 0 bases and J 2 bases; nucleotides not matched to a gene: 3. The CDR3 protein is CASSPPSGQNYGYTF. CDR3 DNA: TGTGCCAGCTCACCACCGTCGGGACAGAACTATGGCTACACCTTC.

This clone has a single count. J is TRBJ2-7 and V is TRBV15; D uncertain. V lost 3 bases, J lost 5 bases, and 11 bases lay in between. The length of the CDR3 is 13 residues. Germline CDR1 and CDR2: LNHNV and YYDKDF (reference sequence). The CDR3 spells CATSRGSRDEQYF. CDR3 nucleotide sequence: TGTGCCACCAGCAGGGGATCTAGGGACGAGCAGTACTTC.

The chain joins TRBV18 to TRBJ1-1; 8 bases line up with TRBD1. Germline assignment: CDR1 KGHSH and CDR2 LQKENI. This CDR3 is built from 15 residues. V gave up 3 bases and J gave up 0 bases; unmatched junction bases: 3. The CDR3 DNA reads TGTGCCAGCTCACCTTTGGGACAGGTGAACACTGAAGCTTTCTTT. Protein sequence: CASSPLGQVNTEAFF.

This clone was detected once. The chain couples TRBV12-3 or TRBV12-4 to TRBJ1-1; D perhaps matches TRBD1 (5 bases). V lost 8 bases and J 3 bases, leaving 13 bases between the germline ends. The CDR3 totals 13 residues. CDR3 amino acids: CASGLGGDTEAFF. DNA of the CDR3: TGTGCCAGCGGGCTGGGAGGGGACACTGAAGCTTTCTTT.

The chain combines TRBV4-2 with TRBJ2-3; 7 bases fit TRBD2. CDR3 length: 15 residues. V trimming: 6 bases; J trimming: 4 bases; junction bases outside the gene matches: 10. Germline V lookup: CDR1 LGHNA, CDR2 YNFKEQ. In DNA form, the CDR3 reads TGTGCCAGCAGTGGAGGCGGGAGCCGCTCAGATACGCAGTATTTT. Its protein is CASSGGGSRSDTQYF.

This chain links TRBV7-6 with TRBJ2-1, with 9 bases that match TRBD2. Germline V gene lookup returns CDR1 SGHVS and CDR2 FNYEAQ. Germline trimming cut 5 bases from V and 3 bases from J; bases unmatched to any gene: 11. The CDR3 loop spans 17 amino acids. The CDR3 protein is CASSRVGRLADYNEQFF. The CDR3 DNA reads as TGTGCCAGCAGCCGGGTAGGAAGACTAGCGGACTACAATGAGCAGTTCTTC.

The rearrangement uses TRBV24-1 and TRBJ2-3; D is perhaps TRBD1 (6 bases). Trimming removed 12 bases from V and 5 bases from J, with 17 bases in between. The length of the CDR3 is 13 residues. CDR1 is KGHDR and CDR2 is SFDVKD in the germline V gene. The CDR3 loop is CAGGTTWGDTQYF. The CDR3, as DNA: TGTGCCGGGGGCACCACCTGGGGAGATACGCAGTATTTT.

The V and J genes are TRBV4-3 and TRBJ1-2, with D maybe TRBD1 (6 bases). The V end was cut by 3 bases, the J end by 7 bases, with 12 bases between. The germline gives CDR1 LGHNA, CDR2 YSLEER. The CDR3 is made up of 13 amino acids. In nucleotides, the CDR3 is TGCGCCAGCAGCCAGACCGAGGGGGGTGGCTACACCTTC. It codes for CASSQTEGGGYTF.